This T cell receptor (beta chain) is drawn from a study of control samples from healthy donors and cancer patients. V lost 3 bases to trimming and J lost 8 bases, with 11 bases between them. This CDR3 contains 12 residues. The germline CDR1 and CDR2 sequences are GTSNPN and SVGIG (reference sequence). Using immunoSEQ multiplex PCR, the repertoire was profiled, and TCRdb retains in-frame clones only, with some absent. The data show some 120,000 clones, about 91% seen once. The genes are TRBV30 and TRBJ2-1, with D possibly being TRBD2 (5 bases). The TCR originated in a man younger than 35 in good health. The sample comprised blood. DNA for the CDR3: TGTGCCTGGAGCTCCCCCGGGGATGAGCAGTTCTTC. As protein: CAWSSPGDEQFF. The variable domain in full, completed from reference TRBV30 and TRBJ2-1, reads SQTIHQWPATLVQPVGSPLSLECTVEGTSNPNLYWYRQAAGRGLQLLFYSVGIGQISSEVPQNLSASRPQDRQFILSSKKLLLSDSGFYLCAWSSPGDEQFFGPGTRLTVL.